The next 9 T cell receptor beta chains were all read from a single sample in a study of cytomegalovirus exposure and HLA in healthy donors. PCR amplification relied on 60 Vbeta primers (plus 13 Jbeta primers). The protocol was immunoSEQ multiplex PCR, while the TCRdb copy is restricted to in-frame clones and leaves out a portion. The sample holds 150,000 to 200,000 clones; 80% to 90% are singletons and the top ten take more than 1.5%. The sequencing sample was made of PBMCs. These receptors were obtained from a man between 18 and 35 years old in good health and CMV-seronegative.

V and J are TRBV5-6 and TRBJ2-7; D possibly corresponds to TRBD2 (6 bases). Per germline, CDR1 SGHDT and CDR2 YYEEEE. V lost 7 bases, J lost 7 bases, and 27 bases lay in between. This CDR3 has 16 residues. CDR3 DNA: TGTGCCAGCGGCCCAACCTCCGGGACTCTAATTTTTGAGCAGTACTTC. This gives the protein CASGPTSGTLIFEQYF. The complete variable domain, with remaining parts taken from reference TRBV5-6 and TRBJ2-7, reads DAGVTQSPTHLIKTRGQQVTLRCSPKSGHDTVSWYQQALGQGPQFIFQYYEEEERQRGNFPDRFSGHQFPNYSSELNVNALLLGDSALYLCASGPTSGTLIFEQYFGPGTRLTVT.

The chain couples TRBV6-1 to TRBJ1-5, with D possibly TRBD1 on 6 matching bases. The CDR3 is made up of 17 amino acids. The V gene's germline CDR1 is MNHNS and CDR2 SASEGT. V lost 1 base and J 10 bases, leaving 23 bases between the germline ends. The DNA for the CDR3 is TGTGCCAGCAGTGAAGAGGGGGTAGGGGGGGAGGGCAAACCCCAGCATTTT. Amino acid sequence: CASSEEGVGGEGKPQHF.

The V call is TRBV27, the J call TRBJ2-7, with 11 bases identical to TRBD2. Germline CDR1 is MNHEY and CDR2 is SMNVEV (reference sequence). The length of the CDR3 is 16 residues. J lost 5 bases, V lost 5 bases, and 11 bases had no gene match. The CDR3 loop reads CASSPHPSGRTDEQYF. DNA of the CDR3: TGTGCCAGCAGTCCCCACCCTAGCGGGAGGACGGACGAGCAGTACTTC.

This clone was seen a handful of times. This chain links TRBV4-3 with TRBJ2-2, with 7 bases matching TRBD1. V trimming: 0 bases; J trimming: 3 bases; junction bases outside the gene matches: 10. Germline V gives CDR1 LGHNA, CDR2 YSLEER. The CDR3 has 18 amino acids. For the CDR3, the DNA is TGCGCCAGCAGCCAAGATGCGGCAGGGGGTATAGACACCGGGGAGCTGTTTTTT. It specifies CASSQDAAGGIDTGELFF.

This sequence joins TRBV7-9 and TRBJ1-4; 8 nucleotides match TRBD1. The CDR3 is 16 residues long. Germline lookup yields CDR1 SEHNR and CDR2 FQNEAQ (reference sequence). The trim removed 5 bases at V and 7 bases at J, leaving 12 bases unmatched. The CDR3 loop is CASSPLDRARGEKLFF. In DNA form, the CDR3 reads TGTGCCAGCAGCCCACTGGACAGGGCGCGGGGTGAAAAACTGTTTTTT.

The chain links TRBV27 to TRBJ2-1, with 9 bases aligning to TRBD2. Unmatched junction bases numbered 20, after V lost 10 bases and J lost 13 bases. This CDR3 is built from 15 residues. Germline CDR1 and CDR2: MNHEY and SMNVEV (reference sequence). CDR3 bases: TGTGCCACCAAGAGGGCGGGAGGGCCCTGGGCAGGACAGTTCTTC. Its translation: CATKRAGGPWAGQFF.

The chain couples TRBV7-9 to TRBJ2-1; D is possibly TRBD2 (6 bases). CDR3 length: 16 residues. Per germline, CDR1 SEHNR and CDR2 FQNEAQ (reference sequence). With 7 bases removed from V and 7 bases from J, the gap between germline ends came to 23 bases. Here the CDR3 reads CASIPPWRGRDNEQFF. The DNA for the CDR3 is TGTGCCAGCATCCCCCCGTGGCGGGGACGGGATAATGAGCAGTTCTTC.

This chain uses TRBV5-1 with TRBJ1-3; a possible D gene is TRBD1 (6 bases). The CDR3 has 15 amino acids. CDR1 and CDR2 (germline): SGHRS, YFSETQ. Trimming stripped 4 bases from V and 0 bases from J, with 11 bases between. CDR3: CASSPGTISGNTIYF. The DNA for the CDR3 is TGCGCCAGCAGCCCTGGGACAATCTCTGGAAACACCATATATTTT.

The V gene is TRBV6-5, the J gene TRBJ1-1; D unclear. Germline CDR1 and CDR2: MNHEY and SVGAGI. This CDR3 has 14 residues. Trimming took 7 bases from V and 0 from J, leaving 12 bases between them. The CDR3 loop is CASTPGGLNTEAFF. CDR3 coding DNA: TGTGCCAGCACCCCGGGAGGGCTGAACACTGAAGCTTTCTTT.